This record looks at one T cell receptor (beta chain) sequence and its context. No antigen is known for it. Template material for amplifying TCR beta CDR3 regions consisted of RNA transcripts. With the HTBI primer set, the TCR CDR3 went through a first round of RT-PCR. TCRdb passed the multiplex PCR reads through MiXCR, listing each CDR3 protein once. The sample consists of around 700,000 distinct CDR3 sequences, roughly a sixth of them appearing once. This sample stems from a study of T cells in Graves' hyperthyroidism and ophthalmopathy. Overall study findings and caveats: Ophthalmopathy was predicted by the model a median of roughly 6.7 months ahead of onset.

The CDR3 spans 16 residues. The germline V gene has CDR1 MNHEY and CDR2 SVGEGT. The junction had 7 bases not matched to a gene; V was cut back by 3 bases and J by 2 bases. The chain links TRBV6-2 or TRBV6-3 to TRBJ2-1; TRBD2 matches 7 bases. Specimen: blood. This sequence originates from a woman aged 45-65 years with Graves' hyperthyroidism that later progressed to Graves' ophthalmopathy. The CDR3 DNA is TGTGCCAGCAGTTATCTGGATCGGGGGGCCTACAATGAGCAGTTCTTC. Translation: CASSYLDRGAYNEQFF.